These T cell receptor beta chains were read from a single sample in a study of T-cell reconstitution after alpha-beta-depleted transplantation in children. Using its own MiXCR run on the PCR reads, TCRdb lists one record per CDR3 protein. Here the sample spans roughly 340,000 distinct CDR3 sequences, 15% to 20% being singletons. The sequencing used PBMCs, mostly from graft donor cells, collected 360 days after TCRalphabeta/CD19-depleted stem cell transplant. The receptors were sampled from a male patient aged 2 to 9 who had a stem cell transplant for acute lymphoblastic leukemia, so the T cells may come from the graft donor. CDR3s leave out the opening cysteine and the closing phenylalanine or tryptophan. D genes are given only for firm matches.

D gene: TRBD1; CDR3 length: 12; V gene: TRBV2; CDR3 protein: ASRVRTGQETQY
D gene: .; CDR3 length: 15; V gene: TRBV4-1; CDR3 protein: ASSQPREGRGNYGYT
D gene: .; CDR3 length: 11; V gene: TRBV5-1; CDR3 protein: ASSPGVMETQY
D gene: .; CDR3 length: 14; V gene: TRBV28; CDR3 protein: ASSPGLGARGEKLF
D gene: .; CDR3 length: 11; V gene: TRBV7-2; CDR3 protein: ASSNSPVDIQY
D gene: TRBD1; CDR3 length: 14; V gene: TRBV6-5; CDR3 protein: ASSPGTGGNNQPQH
D gene: .; CDR3 length: 10; V gene: TRBV7-6; CDR3 protein: ASSGGWYEQY
D gene: .; CDR3 length: 13; V gene: TRBV5-1; CDR3 protein: ASSLYQGSYNEQF
D gene: TRBD2; CDR3 length: 12; V gene: TRBV4-2; CDR3 protein: ASSQFTSGIEQY
D gene: TRBD2; CDR3 length: 12; V gene: TRBV29-1; CDR3 protein: SVGPGGTTDTQY